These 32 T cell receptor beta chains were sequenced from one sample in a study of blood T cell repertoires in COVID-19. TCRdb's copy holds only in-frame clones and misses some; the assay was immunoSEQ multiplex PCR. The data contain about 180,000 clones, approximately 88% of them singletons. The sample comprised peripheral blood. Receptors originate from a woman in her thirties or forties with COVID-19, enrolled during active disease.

The CDR3 is CASSLDEYEQYF. As DNA, the CDR3 is TGTGCCAGCAGTTTAGACGAGTACGAGCAGTACTTC. The chain is built from TRBV12-3 or TRBV12-4 and TRBJ2-7; the D is unclear. The CDR3 has 12 amino acids. V lost 1 base and J lost 4, with 5 bases in between.

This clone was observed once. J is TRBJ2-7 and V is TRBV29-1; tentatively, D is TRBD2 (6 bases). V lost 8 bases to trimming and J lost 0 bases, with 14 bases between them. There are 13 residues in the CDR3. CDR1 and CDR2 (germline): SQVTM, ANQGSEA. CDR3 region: CSIPGGSSYEQYF. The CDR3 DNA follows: TGCAGCATCCCCGGGGGTTCCTCCTACGAGCAGTACTTC.

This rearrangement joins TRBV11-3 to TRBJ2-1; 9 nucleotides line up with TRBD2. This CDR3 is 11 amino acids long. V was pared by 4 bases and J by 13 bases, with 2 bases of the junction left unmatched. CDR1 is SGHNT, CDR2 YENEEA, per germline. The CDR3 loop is CASSYSGRQFF. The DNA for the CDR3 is TGTGCCAGCAGCTATAGCGGGAGACAGTTCTTC.

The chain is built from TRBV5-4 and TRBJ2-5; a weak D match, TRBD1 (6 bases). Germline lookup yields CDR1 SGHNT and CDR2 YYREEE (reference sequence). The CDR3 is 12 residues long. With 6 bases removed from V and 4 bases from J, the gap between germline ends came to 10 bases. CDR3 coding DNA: TGTGCCAGCAAGGGGGTTGGAGAGACCCAGTACTTC. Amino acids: CASKGVGETQYF.

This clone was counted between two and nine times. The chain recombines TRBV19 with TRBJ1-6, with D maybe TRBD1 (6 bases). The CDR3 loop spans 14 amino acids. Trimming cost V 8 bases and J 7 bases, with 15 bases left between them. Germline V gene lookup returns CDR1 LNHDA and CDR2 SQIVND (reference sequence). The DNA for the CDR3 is TGTGCCAGTCGTCAGGGGATGGGAAATTCACCCCTCCACTTT. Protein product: CASRQGMGNSPLHF.

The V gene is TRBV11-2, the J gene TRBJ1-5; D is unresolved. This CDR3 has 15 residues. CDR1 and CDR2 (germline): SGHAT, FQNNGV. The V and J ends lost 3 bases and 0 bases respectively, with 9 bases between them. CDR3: CASSFSGNSNQPQHF. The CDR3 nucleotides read TGTGCCAGCAGCTTCTCGGGAAATAGCAATCAGCCCCAGCATTTT.

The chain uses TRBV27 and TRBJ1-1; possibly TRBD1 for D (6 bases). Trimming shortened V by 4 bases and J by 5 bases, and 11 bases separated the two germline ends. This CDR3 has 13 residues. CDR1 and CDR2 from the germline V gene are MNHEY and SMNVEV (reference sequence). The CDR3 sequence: CASSSKGVTEAFF. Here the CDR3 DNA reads TGTGCCAGCAGTTCAAAGGGGGTAACTGAAGCTTTCTTT.

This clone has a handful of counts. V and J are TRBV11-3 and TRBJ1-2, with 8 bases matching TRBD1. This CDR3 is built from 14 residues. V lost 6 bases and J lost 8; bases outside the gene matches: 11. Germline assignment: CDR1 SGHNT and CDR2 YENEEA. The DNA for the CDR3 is TGTGCCAGCAGAGAGACAGGGGACCCTTTCGGCTACACCTTC. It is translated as CASRETGDPFGYTF.

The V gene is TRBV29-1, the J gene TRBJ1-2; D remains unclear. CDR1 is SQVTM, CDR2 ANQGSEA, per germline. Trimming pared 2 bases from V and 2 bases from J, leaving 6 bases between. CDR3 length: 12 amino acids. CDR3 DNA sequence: TGCAGCGTTGAACGGTCGAACTATGGCTACACCTTC. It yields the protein CSVERSNYGYTF.

CDR3 sequence: CASSHPLQGSYEQYF. CDR3 DNA sequence: TGTGCCAGCAGTCACCCGTTACAGGGAAGCTACGAGCAGTACTTC. The V gene is TRBV6-5, the J gene TRBJ2-7, with D possibly being TRBD1 (6 bases). With 5 bases removed from V and 3 bases from J, the gap between germline ends came to 17 bases. CDR3 size: 15 residues. Germline CDR1 is MNHEY and CDR2 is SVGAGI.

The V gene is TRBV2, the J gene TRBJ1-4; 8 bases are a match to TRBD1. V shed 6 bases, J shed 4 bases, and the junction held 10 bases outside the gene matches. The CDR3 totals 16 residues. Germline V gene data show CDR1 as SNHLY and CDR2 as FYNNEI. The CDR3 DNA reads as TGTGCCAGCAGCCGTAGGGGGACAGGCGATAATGAAAAACTGTTTTTT. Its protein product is CASSRRGTGDNEKLFF.

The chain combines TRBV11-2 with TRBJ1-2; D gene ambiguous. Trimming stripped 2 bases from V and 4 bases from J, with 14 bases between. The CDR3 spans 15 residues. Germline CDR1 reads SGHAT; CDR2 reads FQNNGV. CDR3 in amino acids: CASSLPRVPSYGYTF. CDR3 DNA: TGTGCCAGCAGCTTACCGAGGGTACCATCCTATGGCTACACCTTC.

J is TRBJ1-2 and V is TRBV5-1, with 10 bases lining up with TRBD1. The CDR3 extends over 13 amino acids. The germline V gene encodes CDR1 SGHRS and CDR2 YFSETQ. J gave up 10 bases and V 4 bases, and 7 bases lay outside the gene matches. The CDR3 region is CASSAVGQGFYTF. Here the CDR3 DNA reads TGCGCCAGCAGCGCCGTGGGACAGGGGTTCTACACCTTC.

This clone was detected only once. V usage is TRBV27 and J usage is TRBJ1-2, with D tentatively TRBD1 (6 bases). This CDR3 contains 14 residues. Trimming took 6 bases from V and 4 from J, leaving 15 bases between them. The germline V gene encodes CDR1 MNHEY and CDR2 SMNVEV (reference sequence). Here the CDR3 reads CASSGETGRYGYTF. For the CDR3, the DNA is TGTGCCAGCAGCGGGGAGACAGGCCGCTATGGCTACACCTTC.

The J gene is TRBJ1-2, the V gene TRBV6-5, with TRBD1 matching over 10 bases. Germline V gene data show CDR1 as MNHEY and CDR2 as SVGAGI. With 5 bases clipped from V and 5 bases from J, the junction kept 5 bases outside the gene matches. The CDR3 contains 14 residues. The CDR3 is CASSRQGATYGYTF. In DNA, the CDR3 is TGTGCCAGCAGTCGACAGGGGGCGACTTATGGCTACACCTTC.

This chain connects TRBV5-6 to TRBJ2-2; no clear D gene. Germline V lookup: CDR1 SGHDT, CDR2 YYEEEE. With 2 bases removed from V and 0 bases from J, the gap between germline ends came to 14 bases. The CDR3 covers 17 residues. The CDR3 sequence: CASSFVNEQANTGELFF. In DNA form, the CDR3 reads TGTGCCAGCAGCTTCGTGAACGAGCAGGCGAACACCGGGGAGCTGTTTTTT.

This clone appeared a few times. CDR3 DNA: TGCGCCAGCAGCTTGGGGCAGTTAAATGAAGCTTTCTTT. This sequence encodes CASSLGQLNEAFF. This chain links TRBV5-1 with TRBJ1-1, with unresolved D. The germline V and J ends were trimmed by 0 bases and 7 bases, with 10 bases remaining between them. The CDR3 sequence is 13 residues long. Germline lookup yields CDR1 SGHRS and CDR2 YFSETQ.

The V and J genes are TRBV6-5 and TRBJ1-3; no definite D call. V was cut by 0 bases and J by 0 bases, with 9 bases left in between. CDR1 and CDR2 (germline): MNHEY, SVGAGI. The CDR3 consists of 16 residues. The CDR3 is CASSYSASVSGNTIYF. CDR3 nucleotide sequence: TGTGCCAGCAGTTACTCAGCCTCTGTCTCTGGAAACACCATATATTTT.

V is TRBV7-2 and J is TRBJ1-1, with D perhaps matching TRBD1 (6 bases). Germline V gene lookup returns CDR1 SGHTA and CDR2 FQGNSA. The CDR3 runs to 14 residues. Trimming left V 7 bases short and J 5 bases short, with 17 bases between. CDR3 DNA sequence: TGTGCCAGCATCCCAGGGGCGAGGTGGACTGAAGCTTTCTTT. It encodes CASIPGARWTEAFF.

CDR3 region: CASSFLSPDTQYF. The CDR3 DNA reads as TGTGCCAGCAGTTTTCTTAGTCCAGATACGCAGTATTTT. The chain has TRBV12-3 or TRBV12-4 and TRBJ2-3; D not resolved. The V end lost 3 bases, the J end lost 4 bases, and 8 bases lay between the germline ends. This CDR3 has 13 amino acids.

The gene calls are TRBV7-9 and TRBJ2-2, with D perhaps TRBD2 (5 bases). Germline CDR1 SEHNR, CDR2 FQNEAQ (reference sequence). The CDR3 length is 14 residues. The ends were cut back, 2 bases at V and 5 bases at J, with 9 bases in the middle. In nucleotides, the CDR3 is TGTGCCAGCAGCTTAAGGGAGTATACCGGGGAGCTGTTTTTT. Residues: CASSLREYTGELFF.

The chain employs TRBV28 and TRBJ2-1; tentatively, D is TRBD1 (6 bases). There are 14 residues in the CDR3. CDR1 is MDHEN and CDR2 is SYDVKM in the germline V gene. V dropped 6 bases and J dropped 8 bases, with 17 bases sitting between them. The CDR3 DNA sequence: TGTGCCAGCAGAGCCGGACAGATCCCTTATGAGCAGTTCTTC. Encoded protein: CASRAGQIPYEQFF.

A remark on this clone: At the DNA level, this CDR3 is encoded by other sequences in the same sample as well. The DNA for the CDR3 is TGTGCCAGTAGTATTGGCCAGGGGCGTACTGAAGCTTTCTTT. Amino acid sequence: CASSIGQGRTEAFF. The chain has TRBV19 and TRBJ1-1, with D possibly being TRBD1 (6 bases). This CDR3 has 14 residues. V shed 3 bases and J shed 5 bases, with 13 bases lying between them. Germline V CDR1 and CDR2: LNHDA, SQIVND (reference sequence). Variable domain in full (rest from reference TRBV19 and TRBJ1-1): DGGITQSPKYLFRKEGQNVTLSCEQNLNHDAMYWYRQDPGQGLRLIYYSQIVNDFQKGDIAEGYSVSREKKESFPLTVTSAQKNPTAFYLCASSIGQGRTEAFFGQGTRLTVV.

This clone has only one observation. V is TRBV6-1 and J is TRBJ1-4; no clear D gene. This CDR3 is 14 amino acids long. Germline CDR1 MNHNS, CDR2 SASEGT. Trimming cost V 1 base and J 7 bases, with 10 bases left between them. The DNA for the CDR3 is TGTGCCAGCAGTGAAGGGCTGTCGGGTGAAAAACTGTTTTTT. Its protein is CASSEGLSGEKLFF.

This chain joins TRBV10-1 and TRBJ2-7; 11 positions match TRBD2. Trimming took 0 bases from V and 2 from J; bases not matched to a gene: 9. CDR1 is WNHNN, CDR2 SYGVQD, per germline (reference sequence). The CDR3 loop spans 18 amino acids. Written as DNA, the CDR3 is TGCGCCAGCAGTGAGTCTCCACTAGCGGGGGTCGGGACCTACGAGCAGTACTTC. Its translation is CASSESPLAGVGTYEQYF.

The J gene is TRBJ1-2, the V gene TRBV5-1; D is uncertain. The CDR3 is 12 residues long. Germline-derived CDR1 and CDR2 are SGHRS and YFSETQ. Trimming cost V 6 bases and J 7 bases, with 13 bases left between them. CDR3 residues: CASTPDGVGYTF. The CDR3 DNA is TGCGCCAGCACCCCCGACGGAGTTGGCTACACCTTC.

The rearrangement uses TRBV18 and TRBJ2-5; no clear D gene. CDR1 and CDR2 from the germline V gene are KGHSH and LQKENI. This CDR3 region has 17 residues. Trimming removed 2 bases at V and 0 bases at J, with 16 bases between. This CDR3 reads CASSPTSQQKDQETQYF. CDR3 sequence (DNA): TGTGCCAGCTCACCAACCTCCCAACAGAAGGACCAAGAGACCCAGTACTTC. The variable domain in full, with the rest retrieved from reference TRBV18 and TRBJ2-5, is NAGVMQNPRHLVRRRGQEARLRCSPMKGHSHVYWYRQLPEEGLKFMVYLQKENIIDESGMPKERFSAEFPKEGPSILRIQQVVRGDSAAYFCASSPTSQQKDQETQYFGPGTRLLVL.

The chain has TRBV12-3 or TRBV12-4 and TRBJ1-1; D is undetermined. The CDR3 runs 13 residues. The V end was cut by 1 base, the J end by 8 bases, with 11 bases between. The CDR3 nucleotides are TGTGCCAGCAGTTTAGACGCCGAGGCCGAAGCTTTCTTT. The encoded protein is CASSLDAEAEAFF.

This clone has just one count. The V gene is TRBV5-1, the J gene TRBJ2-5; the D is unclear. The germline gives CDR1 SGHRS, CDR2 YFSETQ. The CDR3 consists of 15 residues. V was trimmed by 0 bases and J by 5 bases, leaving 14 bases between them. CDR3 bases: TGCGCCAGCAGCTTGGCTGGGCAGCAAAGGGAGACCCAGTACTTC. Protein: CASSLAGQQRETQYF.

This CDR3 reads CASSQFTSGSTDTQYF. The CDR3 DNA is TGCGCCAGCAGCCAATTCACTAGCGGGAGCACAGATACGCAGTATTTT. This chain links TRBV4-1 with TRBJ2-3, with 9 bases aligning to TRBD2. The CDR3 length is 16 residues. Unmatched junction bases numbered 3, after V lost 2 bases and J lost 0 bases. Per the germline V gene, CDR1 is MGHRA and CDR2 is YSYEKL.

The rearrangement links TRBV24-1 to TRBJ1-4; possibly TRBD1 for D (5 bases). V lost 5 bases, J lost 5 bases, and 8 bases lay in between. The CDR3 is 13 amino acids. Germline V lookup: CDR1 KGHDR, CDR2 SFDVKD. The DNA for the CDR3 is TGTGCCACCAGTGGCGGGGGGAATGAAAAACTGTTTTTT. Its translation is CATSGGGNEKLFF.

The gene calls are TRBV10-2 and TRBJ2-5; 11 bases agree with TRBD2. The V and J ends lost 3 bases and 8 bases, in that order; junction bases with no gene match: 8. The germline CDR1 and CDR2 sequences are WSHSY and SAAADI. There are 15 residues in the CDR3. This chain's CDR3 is CASSDGLAGTLTQYF. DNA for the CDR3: TGCGCCAGCAGTGATGGACTAGCGGGTACCCTTACCCAGTACTTC.